This TCR beta chain was obtained from a study of blood T cell repertoires in COVID-19. Study context: Whether acute or convalescent, the COVID-19 samples came from the United States, Italy and Spain.

Profiling relied on immunoSEQ multiplex PCR, and the TCRdb table lists in-frame clones only, not all of them. Here the sample spans roughly 240,000 clones, 83% being singletons. The germline V gene encodes CDR1 SGHRS and CDR2 YFSETQ. This CDR3 region has 16 residues. The ends were cut back, 0 bases at V and 1 base at J, with 12 bases in the middle. J is TRBJ2-3 and V is TRBV5-1; D may be TRBD2 (6 bases). Sequencing used peripheral blood. This TCR was sampled from a man aged 60 to 75 who had recovered from COVID-19. CDR3 amino acids: CASSLGVAEGTDTQYF. DNA of the CDR3: TGCGCCAGCAGCTTGGGGGTAGCGGAGGGCACAGATACGCAGTATTTT.